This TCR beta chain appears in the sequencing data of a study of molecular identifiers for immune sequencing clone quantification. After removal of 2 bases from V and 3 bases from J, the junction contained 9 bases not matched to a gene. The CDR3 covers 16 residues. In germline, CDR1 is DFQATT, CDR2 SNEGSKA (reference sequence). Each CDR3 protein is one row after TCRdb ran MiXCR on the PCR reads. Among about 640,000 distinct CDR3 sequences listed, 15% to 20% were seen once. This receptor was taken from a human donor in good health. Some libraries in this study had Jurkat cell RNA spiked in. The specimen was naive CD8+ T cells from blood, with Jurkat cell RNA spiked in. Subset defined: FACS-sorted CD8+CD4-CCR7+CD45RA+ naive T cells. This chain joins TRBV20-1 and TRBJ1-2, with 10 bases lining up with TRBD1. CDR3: CSARSPDRGSYYGYTF. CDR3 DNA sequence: TGCAGTGCTAGAAGTCCGGACAGGGGGTCGTACTATGGCTACACCTTC.